These T cell receptor beta chains were read from a single sample in a study of blood T cell repertoires in COVID-19. The data were produced by immunoSEQ multiplex PCR, yet TCRdb's version contains in-frame clones alone and is incomplete. The sample records some 140,000 clones, roughly 80% being singletons. Sample: PBMCs or T cells enriched from blood (not recorded which). Source of these receptors: a man between 40 and 49 years old with acute COVID-19. Both conserved end residues are part of each CDR3. A D gene is named only where the DNA matches it firmly. Some rows mark clone size as missing; the rest say once, few, many or name a class of expanded clone.

clone_size cdr3_length d_call j_call v_call cdr3_nt cdr3_aa
. 17 TRBD1 TRBJ1-3 TRBV13 TGTGCCAGCAGCCAAACACCAATACCAGGGGGAGGAAACACCATATATTTT CASSQTPIPGGGNTIYF
. 16 TRBD1 TRBJ1-5 TRBV6-4 TGTGCCAGCAGTTCCGGACAGGGGTTAAGCAATCAGCCCCAGCATTTT CASSSGQGLSNQPQHF
. 15 TRBD1 TRBJ2-5 TRBV7-2 TGTGCCAGCAGCTCCGGGACAGGGCAACAAGAGACCCAGTACTTC CASSSGTGQQETQYF
. 16 TRBD2 TRBJ2-1 TRBV5-4 TGTGCCAGCAGCCCAGGGACTAGCGGGGACTACAATGAGCAGTTCTTC CASSPGTSGDYNEQFF
. 13 . TRBJ1-3 TRBV6-5 TGTGCCAGCGGGAGGTCCGGTGGAAACACCATATATTTT CASGRSGGNTIYF
. 17 TRBD2 TRBJ2-2 TRBV10-2 TGCGCCAGCAGTGCGACTAGCGGGGGCCTGAACACCGGGGAGCTGTTTTTT CASSATSGGLNTGELFF
once 15 . TRBJ2-7 TRBV7-8 TGTGCCAGCAGCCACCGCCCTGGTCGGTCCTACGAGCAGTACTTC CASSHRPGRSYEQYF
. 18 TRBD2 TRBJ2-2 TRBV5-1 TGCGCCAGCCGAGGAGTAGCGGGAGGGAACGCGAACACCGGGGAGCTGTTTTTT CASRGVAGGNANTGELFF
. 16 TRBD2 TRBJ2-1 TRBV24-1 TGTGCCACCAGTGACAGGACTAGCGGGAGATTCAATGAGCAGTTCTTC CATSDRTSGRFNEQFF
many 16 TRBD1 TRBJ2-1 TRBV3-1/TRBV3-2 TGTGCCAGCAGCCAAGGTTCGCTGACAGGGGTCTATGAGCAGTTCTTC CASSQGSLTGVYEQFF
few 12 . TRBJ2-5 TRBV10-3 TGTGCCATCAGTGACGGCGGGGAGACCCAGTACTTC CAISDGGETQYF
few 16 . TRBJ2-7 TRBV9 TGTGCCAGCAGCCCTACGATTAGGTCTAGCTCCTACGAGCAGTACTTC CASSPTIRSSSYEQYF
. 12 . TRBJ2-3 TRBV4-3 TGCGCCAGCAGCCAGGAGGGTAATACGCAGTATTTT CASSQEGNTQYF
. 15 . TRBJ2-1 TRBV5-1 TGCGCCAGCAGCTTGGCTCAGATCTCCTACAATGAGCAGTTCTTC CASSLAQISYNEQFF
. 14 TRBD1 TRBJ2-7 TRBV19 TGTGCCAGTAGTATGAGACAGGGGGTCTACGAGCAGTACTTC CASSMRQGVYEQYF
. 11 . TRBJ1-2 TRBV30 TGTGCCTGGAGTGCCCTGTTGGGCTACACCTTC CAWSALLGYTF
. 17 . TRBJ1-2 TRBV4-1 TGCGCCAGCAGCCTAAGAGTCGGGCACGGAGGTGACTATGGCTACACCTTC CASSLRVGHGGDYGYTF
. 15 . TRBJ2-7 TRBV19 TGTGCCAGTAGTATAAGAGGGGGAGAAGGGGACGAGCAGTACTTC CASSIRGGEGDEQYF
. 15 . TRBJ1-5 TRBV4-2 TGTGCCAGCAGCCTAGCAGGGGAAAGGAGTCAGCCCCAGCATTTT CASSLAGERSQPQHF
. 17 TRBD1 TRBJ1-5 TRBV10-3 TGTGCCATCAGTGAGTCGGAGGACAGGGGGCAGGATCAGCCCCAGCATTTT CAISESEDRGQDQPQHF
. 12 . TRBJ2-3 TRBV2 TGTGCCAGCAAAAGGGATCAGGGTACGCAGTATTTT CASKRDQGTQYF
few 19 TRBD2 TRBJ2-7 TRBV5-3 TGTGCCAGAAGCACGATCGGGACTAGCGGGTTCTGCTTTGCTACCGAGCAGTACTTC CARSTIGTSGFCFATEQYF
. 15 . TRBJ2-7 TRBV27 TGTGCCAGCAGTTTATATTCAGCGGCGTCCTACGAGCAGTACTTC CASSLYSAASYEQYF
. 14 . TRBJ2-7 TRBV4-3 TGCGCCAGCAGCCCCGCAAGAGGAAACTACGAGCAGTACTTC CASSPARGNYEQYF
. 16 . TRBJ2-3 TRBV24-1 TGTGCCACCAGTGATCCGCAACGGAGGGGTACAGATACGCAGTATTTT CATSDPQRRGTDTQYF
. 14 . TRBJ2-2 TRBV7-9 TGTGCCACCGAAAGTCTAGTGAACACCGGGGAGCTGTTTTTT CATESLVNTGELFF
. 13 . TRBJ1-2 TRBV11-2 TGTGCCAGCAGCACAAGCGGCTACTATGGCTACACCTTC CASSTSGYYGYTF
. 16 . TRBJ2-5 TRBV9 TGTGCCAGCAGCGTAGGGGCCCGAGACAGACAAGAGACCCAGTACTTC CASSVGARDRQETQYF
. 12 . TRBJ1-5 TRBV7-8 TGTGCGGTGAGCGCGAGCAATCAGCCCCAGCATTTT CAVSASNQPQHF
. 14 . TRBJ2-1 TRBV13 TGTGCCAGCAGCTTAGTATTCTCCTACAATGAGCAGTTCTTC CASSLVFSYNEQFF
. 11 . TRBJ2-7 TRBV10-2 TGCGCCAGCAGTCCCCAATACGAGCAGTACTTC CASSPQYEQYF
. 12 . TRBJ2-7 TRBV10-2 TGCGCCAGTCAGGGGTGGTCCTACGAGCAGTACTTC CASQGWSYEQYF
. 14 . TRBJ2-4 TRBV7-2 TGTGCCAGCAGCCCGCCTAGAGCCAAAAACATTCAGTACTTC CASSPPRAKNIQYF
. 17 TRBD2 TRBJ2-1 TRBV3-1/TRBV3-2 TGTGCCAGCAGCCAATGGGGAAACGCGGGAGGGCGGAATGAGCAGTTCTTC CASSQWGNAGGRNEQFF
once 13 . TRBJ1-1 TRBV4-3 TGCGCCAGCAGCCCGTTCAGAGGGACTGAAGCTTTCTTT CASSPFRGTEAFF
. 15 . TRBJ2-1 TRBV5-5 TGTGCCAGCAGCCCGGGGGACTCTACACTGAATGAGCAGTTCTTC CASSPGDSTLNEQFF
once 19 TRBD2 TRBJ2-1 TRBV24-1 TGTGCCACCAGTGCTCTCCAGGGGGGACTAGCGGGAGGGCCGGCCCAGCAGTTCTTC CATSALQGGLAGGPAQQFF
. 14 . TRBJ1-2 TRBV28 TGTGCCAGCAGTTCGACAGTCAAAGACTATGGCTACACCTTC CASSSTVKDYGYTF
once 14 TRBD1 TRBJ1-1 TRBV3-1/TRBV3-2 TGTGCCAGCAGCCCGGCAGGGGGGAACACTGAAGCTTTCTTT CASSPAGGNTEAFF
once 13 . TRBJ2-3 TRBV7-9 TGTGCCGTCTGGGGACTCGGCACAGATACGCAGTATTTT CAVWGLGTDTQYF
. 16 TRBD2 TRBJ2-7 TRBV6-2/TRBV6-3 TGTGCCAGCAGCCCCGCGACTAGCGGGAGGGCCCACGAGCAGTACTTC CASSPATSGRAHEQYF
. 14 . TRBJ1-5 TRBV7-9 TGTGCCAGCAGCTTCGGGGGGCAGGGTCAGCCCCAGCATTTT CASSFGGQGQPQHF